These 10 T cell receptor beta chains share one sample of origin, sequenced in a study of T cell clonality in common variable immunodeficiency. Study results and limitations: Fewer deletions and N-nucleotide insertions were reportedly seen in common variable immunodeficiency TCR beta sequences.

Profiled with immunoSEQ multiplex PCR; TCRdb holds only in-frame clones, not every one. The sample was found to contain over 4,500 clones, and every one recurs. What these receptors recognize is not known. Sequenced material: peripheral blood mononuclear cells. These receptors were taken from a human donor with common variable immunodeficiency.

This clone was observed at least ten times. The read terminates 3 residues ahead of where the CDR3 ends, so the germline J gene completes it. V is TRBV5-1 and J is TRBJ2-7; D gene uncertain. The germline CDR1 and CDR2 sequences are SGHRS and YFSETQ. CDR3 length: 15 residues. V dropped 0 bases and J dropped 2 bases, with 12 bases sitting between them. The CDR3 region is CASSLGLILTYEQYF. Incomplete CDR3 DNA: TGCGCCAGCAGCTTGGGACTGATCCTCACCTACGAG.

This clone was counted ten times or more. The CDR3 goes on 3 residues after the read ends, and that part is filled in from the germline J gene. V is TRBV6-2 or TRBV6-3 and J is TRBJ2-1; TRBD2 is a possible D gene (6 bases). Germline assignment: CDR1 MNHEY and CDR2 SVGEGT. CDR3 size: 15 residues. Between the trimmed V and J ends, which lost 5 bases and 0 bases, there was a span of 11 bases. The CDR3 sequence is CASSPSVFSYNEQFF. The sequenced CDR3 bases are TGTGCCAGCAGTCCTAGCGTATTCTCCTACAATGAG.

This clone was seen a handful of times. The read gets to within 3 residues of the CDR3 end, and the germline J gene fills in the rest. V usage is TRBV7-6 and J usage is TRBJ2-2, with TRBD2 identical over 10 bases. J was trimmed by 2 bases and V by 4 bases; bases with no gene match: 7. Germline V gives CDR1 SGHVS, CDR2 FNYEAQ. CDR3 length: 17 amino acids. The DNA read from the CDR3 is TGTGCCAGCAGCTCATATAGCGGGAGGTCAAACACCGGGGAG. This codes for CASSSYSGRSNTGE. The entire CDR3 sequence reads CASSSYSGRSNTGELFF.

Comments on this clone: The observed sequence ends 3 residues before the CDR3 terminus, with the missing tail filled in from the germline J gene. This chain links TRBV19 with TRBJ2-5; a possible D gene is TRBD1 (6 bases). Trimming took 3 bases from V and 4 from J, leaving 12 bases between them. CDR1 is LNHDA and CDR2 is SQIVND in the germline V gene (reference sequence). The CDR3 extends over 14 amino acids. The CDR3 sequence: CASSISVGGETQYF. CDR3 bases read: TGTGCCAGTAGTATCAGCGTAGGGGGAGAGACC.

This clone showed up many times. Other nucleotide sequences from this sample produce the same CDR3. The CDR3 is CASSLASGSYNEQFF. The covered CDR3 bases are TGTGCCAGCAGCCTTGCTAGCGGGTCCTACAATGAG. J is TRBJ2-1 and V is TRBV5-8; 8 positions agree with TRBD2. The DNA ends 3 residues before the CDR3 does, and the rest of the CDR3 is filled in from the germline J gene. CDR3 length: 15 amino acids. V lost 4 bases to trimming and J lost 1 base; unmatched junction nucleotides: 4. From germline, CDR1 is SGHTS and CDR2 YDEGEE.

There are many counts of this clone. The CDR3 end falls 3 residues outside the read, so it is completed with the germline J gene. The chain links TRBV6-2 or TRBV6-3 to TRBJ2-7; TRBD2 matches 10 bases. The CDR3 loop spans 14 amino acids. The germline gives CDR1 MNHEY, CDR2 SVGEGT. The J segment lost 0 bases and the V segment lost 6 bases, leaving 2 bases of the junction unmatched. The sequenced CDR3 bases are TGTGCCAGCAGGCGACTAGCGGGCTCCTACGAG. As protein: CASRRLAGSYE. The complete CDR3 sequence is CASRRLAGSYEQYF.

In its sample, this clone was seen a few times. This CDR3 reads CASSELRGQGVNQPQHF. CDR3 bases read: TGTGCCAGCAGTGAACTGAGGGGACAGGGGGTTAATCAGCCC. The chain links TRBV6-1 to TRBJ1-5; TRBD1 agrees at 11 bases. The CDR3 end falls 3 residues outside the read, so it is completed with the germline J gene. This CDR3 contains 17 residues. Germline V gives CDR1 MNHNS, CDR2 SASEGT. J lost 4 bases, V lost 2 bases, and 7 bases had no gene match.

Only a few counts were recorded for this clone. Partial CDR3 DNA: TGTGCCAGCAGTGAAGCAGGCGGGAGGGCCTACAATGAG. Translation: CASSEAGGRAYNE. The whole CDR3 region reads CASSEAGGRAYNEQFF. The genes are TRBV6-1 and TRBJ2-1; TRBD2 matches at 9 bases. The read finishes 3 residues shy of the CDR3 end, and the germline J gene is used to complete it. Per the germline V gene, CDR1 is MNHNS and CDR2 is SASEGT. Losses at the gene ends were 0 bases for V and 2 bases for J; bases not matched to a gene: 2. The CDR3 loop spans 16 amino acids.

This clone was seen only a few times. Read sequence stops 3 residues before the CDR3 end, and the germline J gene provides the missing end. The chain recombines TRBV19 with TRBJ1-1; tentatively, D is TRBD1 (5 bases). Trimming shortened V by 1 base and J by 1 base, and 10 bases separated the two germline ends. This CDR3 has 15 amino acids. Germline CDR1 is LNHDA and CDR2 is SQIVND (reference sequence). The CDR3 sequence is CASSIGGVKNTEAFF. The CDR3 DNA, read in part, is TGTGCCAGTAGTATAGGAGGGGTTAAGAACACTGAA.

Ten or more counts support this clone. The read gets to within 3 residues of the CDR3 end, and the germline J gene fills in the rest. The rearrangement links TRBV7-8 to TRBJ1-6, with D perhaps TRBD1 (5 bases). This CDR3 comprises 16 residues. Trimming pared 4 bases from V and 3 bases from J, leaving 13 bases between. CDR1 and CDR2 (germline): SGHVS, FQNEAQ. CDR3 DNA, as far as it was read: TGTGCCAGCAGCTCCCAGGGCGGGGGCTATAATTCACCC. Amino acids: CASSSQGGGYNSP. The whole CDR3 sequence is CASSSQGGGYNSPLHF.